The clone carrying this T cell receptor (beta chain) was seen repeatedly, ten times or more. Its antigen is still unknown. Unique molecular identifiers were incorporated during preparation of the TCRbeta library. TCRdb passed the PCR reads through MiXCR, listing each CDR3 protein once. Found here are about 160,000 distinct CDR3 sequences, more than 9.5% of them singletons; the top ten hold 13%. The data belong to a study of T-cell reconstitution after alpha-beta-depleted transplantation in children. Overall study findings and caveats: From surviving recipient T cells and thymic progenitors came the high day-60 TCRbeta diversity observed in some patients. One year after transplant, T-cell counts and diversity came mostly from newly produced T cells. Reportedly, roughly two months post-transplant, alpha-beta T cells arose from several hundred expanded graft clones.

The clonotype originates from a boy aged 2 to 10 with acute myeloid leukemia, due to receive a stem cell transplant. Sample: PBMCs, taken before TCRalphabeta/CD19-depleted stem cell transplant.

The CDR3 region is CSAFEGGITDTQYF. In DNA form, the CDR3 reads TGCAGTGCTTTCGAGGGCGGTATTACAGATACGCAGTATTTT. The rearrangement joins TRBV20-1 to TRBJ2-3, with D perhaps TRBD2 (5 bases). CDR1 and CDR2 (germline): DFQATT, SNEGSKA (reference sequence). The germline V and J ends were trimmed by 5 bases and 3 bases, with 15 bases remaining between them. The CDR3 is made up of 14 amino acids.